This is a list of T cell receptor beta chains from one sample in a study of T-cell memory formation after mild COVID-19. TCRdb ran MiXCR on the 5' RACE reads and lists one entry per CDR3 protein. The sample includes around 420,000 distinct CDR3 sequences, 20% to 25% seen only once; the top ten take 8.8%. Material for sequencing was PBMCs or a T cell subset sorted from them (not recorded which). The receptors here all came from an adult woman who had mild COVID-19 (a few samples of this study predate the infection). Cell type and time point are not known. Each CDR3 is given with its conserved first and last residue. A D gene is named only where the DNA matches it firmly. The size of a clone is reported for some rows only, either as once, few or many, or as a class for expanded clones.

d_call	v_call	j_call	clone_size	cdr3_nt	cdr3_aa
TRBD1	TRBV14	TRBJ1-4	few	TGTGCCAGCAGCCCAGCCGGGACAGGGGTTGAAAAACTGTTTTTT	CASSPAGTGVEKLFF
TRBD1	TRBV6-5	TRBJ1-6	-	TGTGCCAGCAGTTACCAAGCAGGGGGCGGTTCACCCCTCCACTTT	CASSYQAGGGSPLHF
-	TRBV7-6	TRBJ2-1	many	TGTGCCAGCAGCTCTTCTGGGGGAGAGCAGTTCTTC	CASSSSGGEQFF
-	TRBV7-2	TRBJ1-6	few	TGTGCCAGCAGCCCCCATGATTCACCCCTCCACTTT	CASSPHDSPLHF
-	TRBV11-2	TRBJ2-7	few	TGTGCCAGCAGCTTAACTCCCTCTGTGATAGAGCAGTACTTC	CASSLTPSVIEQYF
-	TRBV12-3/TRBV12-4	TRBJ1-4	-	TGTGCCAGCAGTTTGGCGTCTAAGGCCGGATGGGGCAAGTCTAATGAAAAACTGTTTTTT	CASSLASKAGWGKSNEKLFF
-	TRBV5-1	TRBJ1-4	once	TGCGCCAGCAGCCCGGGACATCCAACTAATGAAAAACTGTTTTTT	CASSPGHPTNEKLFF
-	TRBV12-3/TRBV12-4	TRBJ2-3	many	TGTGCCAGCAGTTCTACAGGGAGGACAGATACGCAGTATTTT	CASSSTGRTDTQYF
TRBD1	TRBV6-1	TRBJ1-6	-	TGTGCCAGCAGTGAAATAACAGGGGGAGAATCAGCCCTCCACTTT	CASSEITGGESALHF
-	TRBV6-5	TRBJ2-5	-	TGTGCCAGCAGCCGCGCAGGGGCGAAAGAGACCCAGTACTTC	CASSRAGAKETQYF
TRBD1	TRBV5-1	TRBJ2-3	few	TGCGCCAGCAGCTATTCAGGGGGCGCATTAGGCACAGATACGCAGTATTTT	CASSYSGGALGTDTQYF
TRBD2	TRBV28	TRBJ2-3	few	TGTGCCAGCAGATCTATACAGGGACTAGCGGGGCTCACAGATACGCAGTATTTT	CASRSIQGLAGLTDTQYF
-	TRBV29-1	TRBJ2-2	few	TGCAGCGTTGAAGGGGTCCAGGGAAGGGACACCGGGGAGCTGTTTTTT	CSVEGVQGRDTGELFF
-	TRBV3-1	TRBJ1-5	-	TGTGCCAGCAGCCAAGATCGACAAGGGAGTCAGCCCCAGCATTTT	CASSQDRQGSQPQHF
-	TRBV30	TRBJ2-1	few	TGTGCCTGGAGTTTAACCGGAGGTAACTACAATGAGCAGTTCTTC	CAWSLTGGNYNEQFF
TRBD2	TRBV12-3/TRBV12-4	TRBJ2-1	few	TGTGCCAGCAGTTTCGGACTAGCGGGAGCCCCGTTCTTC	CASSFGLAGAPFF
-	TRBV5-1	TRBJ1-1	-	TGCGCCAGCAGCCGAGTTGGGGAGGGCACTGAAGCTTTCTTT	CASSRVGEGTEAFF
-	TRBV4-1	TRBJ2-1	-	TGCGCCAGCAGCCAAGTTCCTGCGAGGCAGTTCTTC	CASSQVPARQFF
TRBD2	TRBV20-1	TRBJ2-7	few	TGCAGTGCTAGGGAGGGCACTAGCGGCTCCTACGAGCAGTACTTC	CSAREGTSGSYEQYF
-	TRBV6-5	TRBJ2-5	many	TGTGCCAGCAGTCGCTACCCTAGGGAGACCCAGTACTTC	CASSRYPRETQYF
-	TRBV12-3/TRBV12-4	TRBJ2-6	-	TGTGCCAGCAGTTTATTCGGCAGAAACGTCCTGACTTTC	CASSLFGRNVLTF
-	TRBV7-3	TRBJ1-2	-	TGTGCCAGCAGCCCAGGGACTTCTCGTAACTATGGCTACACCTTC	CASSPGTSRNYGYTF
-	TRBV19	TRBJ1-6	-	TGTGCCAGTACGCAGAACTATAATTCACCCCTCCACTTT	CASTQNYNSPLHF
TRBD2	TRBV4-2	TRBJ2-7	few	TGTGCCAGCAGACCTACTAGCGGGACCTACGAGCAGTACTTC	CASRPTSGTYEQYF
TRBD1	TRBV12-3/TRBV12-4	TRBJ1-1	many	TGTGCCAGCAGCCCCCACAGGGGAGGAGGCACTGAAGCTTTCTTT	CASSPHRGGGTEAFF
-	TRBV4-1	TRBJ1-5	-	TGCGCCAGCAGCCAAGAGATAGGCGGAAGAGTGGGCAATCAGCCCCAGCATTTT	CASSQEIGGRVGNQPQHF
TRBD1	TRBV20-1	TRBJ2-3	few	TGCAGTGCTACCCGGGACAGGGCCACAGATACGCAGTATTTT	CSATRDRATDTQYF
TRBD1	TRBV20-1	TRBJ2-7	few	TGCAGTGCTGGACAGGGGGACTACGAGCAGTACTTC	CSAGQGDYEQYF
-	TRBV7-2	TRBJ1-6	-	TGTGCCAGCAGCCCAGGAGCGGGCGATGGCCATAATTCACCCCTCCACTTT	CASSPGAGDGHNSPLHF
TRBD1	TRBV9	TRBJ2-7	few	TGTGCCAGCAGCGTAACAGGGGCCTCCTACGAGCAGTACTTC	CASSVTGASYEQYF
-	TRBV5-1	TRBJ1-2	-	TGCGCCAGCAGCTTTGGTGCCCGAGAGTCTGGCTACACCTTC	CASSFGARESGYTF
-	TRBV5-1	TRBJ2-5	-	TGCGCCAGCAGCCCCGGGACCCAGGGGATCGAGACCCAGTACTTC	CASSPGTQGIETQYF
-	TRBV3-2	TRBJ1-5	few	TGTGCCAGCAGTCCGGGGCCGCCTTATAGCAATCAGCCCCAGCATTTT	CASSPGPPYSNQPQHF
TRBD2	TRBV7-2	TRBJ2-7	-	TGTGCCAGCAGCTTGAGCGGGAGGAGCTCCGAGCAGTACTTC	CASSLSGRSSEQYF
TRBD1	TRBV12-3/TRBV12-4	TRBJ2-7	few	TGTGCCAGCAGCACAGGGGGGACAATCGAGCAGTACTTC	CASSTGGTIEQYF
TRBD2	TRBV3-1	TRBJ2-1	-	TGTGCCAGCAGCCAACTAGCGGAATTAAACAATGAGCAGTTCTTC	CASSQLAELNNEQFF
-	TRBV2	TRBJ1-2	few	TGTGCCAGCAGTGACAGGAGCTCTAACTATGGCTACACCTTC	CASSDRSSNYGYTF
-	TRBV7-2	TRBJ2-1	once	TGTGCCAGCGGTCAGGGATTTACCTACAATGAGCAGTTCTTC	CASGQGFTYNEQFF
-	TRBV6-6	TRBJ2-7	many	TGTGCCAGCAGTTACGAGTGGATGTACGAGCAGTACTTC	CASSYEWMYEQYF
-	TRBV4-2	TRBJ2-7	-	TGTGCCAGCAGCCAAGATTGGGGAGCCAGCTCGGGGGAGCAGTACTTC	CASSQDWGASSGEQYF
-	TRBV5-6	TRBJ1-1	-	TGTGCCAGCAGCTTGGGATTCGTGGGGAGTAGGGACACTGAAGCTTTCTTT	CASSLGFVGSRDTEAFF
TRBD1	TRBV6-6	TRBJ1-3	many	TGTGCCAGCAGAGAAACAGGGGCCTCTGGAAACACCATATATTTT	CASRETGASGNTIYF
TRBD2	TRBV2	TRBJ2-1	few	TGTGCCAGCAGGCCACTACTAGCGGGAACGACTAATGAGCAGTTCTTC	CASRPLLAGTTNEQFF
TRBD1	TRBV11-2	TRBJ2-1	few	TGTGCCAGCAGCTTAGCAGGGGGTAGTCCCAATGAGCAGTTCTTC	CASSLAGGSPNEQFF
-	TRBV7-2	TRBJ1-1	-	TGTGCCAGCAGCGTACAGGGATACACTGAAGCTTTCTTT	CASSVQGYTEAFF
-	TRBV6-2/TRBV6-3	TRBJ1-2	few	TGTGCCAGCAGTTACTTCCAGGACAGAAACTATGGCTACACCTTC	CASSYFQDRNYGYTF
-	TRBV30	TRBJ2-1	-	TGTGCCTGGAGTCTGGTTCAGGGGTACAATGAGCAGTTCTTC	CAWSLVQGYNEQFF
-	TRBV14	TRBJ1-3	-	TGTGCCAGCAGCCACAGCTACTCTGGAAACACCATATATTTT	CASSHSYSGNTIYF
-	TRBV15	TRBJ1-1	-	TGTGCCACCAGCAAGAGGGCGGCGGGGGAAGCTTTCTTT	CATSKRAAGEAFF
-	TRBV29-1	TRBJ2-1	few	TGCAGCGCCACTTACATAGTTGATGAGCAGTTCTTC	CSATYIVDEQFF
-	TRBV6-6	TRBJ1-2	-	TGTGCCAGTACTCCTACAGGGAGCACCAACCTCGCTATATATGGCTACACCTTC	CASTPTGSTNLAIYGYTF
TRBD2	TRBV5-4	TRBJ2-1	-	TGTGCCAGCAGCTTGGCGGCTAGCGGGAGTCATAATGAGCAGTTCTTC	CASSLAASGSHNEQFF
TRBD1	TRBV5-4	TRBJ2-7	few	TGTGCCAGCAGCTTGGGGCGAGGACAGGGTCCCATCTACGAGCAGTACTTC	CASSLGRGQGPIYEQYF
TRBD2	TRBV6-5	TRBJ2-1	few	TGTGCCAGCAGCCAACCGGGACTAGCGTTAAATGAGCAGTTCTTC	CASSQPGLALNEQFF
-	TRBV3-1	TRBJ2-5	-	TGTGCCAGCAGCCTACTGGCGTTGGAAGAGACCCAGTACTTC	CASSLLALEETQYF